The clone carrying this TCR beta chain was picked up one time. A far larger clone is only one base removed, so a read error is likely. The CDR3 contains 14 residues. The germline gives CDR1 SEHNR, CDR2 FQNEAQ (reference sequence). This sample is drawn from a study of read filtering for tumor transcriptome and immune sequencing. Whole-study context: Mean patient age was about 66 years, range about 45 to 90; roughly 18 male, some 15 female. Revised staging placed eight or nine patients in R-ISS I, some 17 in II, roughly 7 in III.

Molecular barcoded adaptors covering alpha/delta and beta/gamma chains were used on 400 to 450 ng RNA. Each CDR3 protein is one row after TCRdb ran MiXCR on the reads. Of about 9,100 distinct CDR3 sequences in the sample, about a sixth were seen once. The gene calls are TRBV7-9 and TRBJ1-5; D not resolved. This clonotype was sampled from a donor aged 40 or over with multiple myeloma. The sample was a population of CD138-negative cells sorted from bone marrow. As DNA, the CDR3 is TGTGCCAGCAGCTTGGCCGGGAACAATCAGTCCCAGCATTTT. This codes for CASSLAGNNQSQHF.